This TCR beta chain was retrieved from a study of CD8+CD57+ T cells in acquired aplastic anemia. The study, taken as a whole, reports: Significance was not reached for CD8+ Simpson's diversity between patients and controls. Patients shared 25 to 30 CD8+ CDR3 sequences with controls.

Profiles of TCR beta VDJ and CDR3 were generated from a genomic DNA template. MiXCR, applied by TCRdb to the reads, yields one record per CDR3 protein. The sample records some 200,000 distinct CDR3 sequences, around 63% being singletons. For this clonotype: Its antigen is undetermined.

CDR3 length: 13 residues. V shed 6 bases and J shed 7 bases, with 15 bases lying between them. Sample: sorted CD4+, CD8+, or CD8+CD57+ T cells (not recorded which) from PBMCs. The source is a human donor in good health. The rearrangement links TRBV12-3 or TRBV12-4 to TRBJ1-2; D remains ambiguous. The CDR3 nucleotides are TGTGCCAGCAGCCAGACACCCGGCGGTGGCTACACCTTC. This sequence encodes CASSQTPGGGYTF.